This is a list of T cell receptor beta chains from one sample in a study of blood T cells in healthy people across ages. TCRdb called the 5' RACE reads again in MiXCR, with one record for every CDR3 protein. The sample carries around 1,800,000 distinct CDR3 sequences, roughly 43% recorded once. The sequenced sample consisted of blood. These receptors all stem from a human donor in good health. CDR3s include the opening cysteine and the closing phenylalanine or tryptophan. The D gene is left open where the match is weak. Size is stated for part of the rows, as once, few or many counts, or as a class when the clone is expanded.

>TRBD1|TRBV20-1|.|TRBJ2-7
TGCAGTGCAGTAGGATACCGGACAGGCTCCTACGAGCAGTACTTC
CSAVGYRTGSYEQYF
>.|TRBV9|.|TRBJ2-7
TGTGCCAGCAGCGTAGGCAGGGCCCCCGAGGTCGACGAGCAGTACTTC
CASSVGRAPEVDEQYF
>.|TRBV6-5|few|TRBJ2-7
TGTGCCAGCAGCCGGGACAAGACCTACGAGCAGTACTTC
CASSRDKTYEQYF
>.|TRBV20-1|few|TRBJ2-7
TGCAGTGCTACCCGGGACGATAGCTCCTACGAGCAGTACTTC
CSATRDDSSYEQYF
>TRBD1|TRBV27|.|TRBJ1-5
TGTGTCAGCAGCCCGGGACAGGGCGATCAGCCCCAGCATTTT
CVSSPGQGDQPQHF
>.|TRBV7-2|.|TRBJ2-5
TGTGCCAGCAGCTTTCTGTATCTGGGGGGAAAGACCCAGTACTTC
CASSFLYLGGKTQYF
>TRBD2|TRBV20-1|.|TRBJ2-3
TGCAGTGCTCTAGCGGGGATGACAGATACGCAGTATTTT
CSALAGMTDTQYF
>TRBD2|TRBV12-5|.|TRBJ2-7
TGTGCTAGTGGTTTGGTACGGGGAGGGCGACTGGACGAGCAGTACTTC
CASGLVRGGRLDEQYF
>.|TRBV21-1|.|TRBJ1-6
TGTGCCAGCAGCAAAGCTCACGTACGATTGAATTCACCCCTCCACTTT
CASSKAHVRLNSPLHF
>.|TRBV5-1|few|TRBJ2-7
TGCGCCAGCAGCCCGGGACTTGGGCAAGACTCCTACGAGCAGTACTTC
CASSPGLGQDSYEQYF
>.|TRBV7-9|few|TRBJ2-5
TGTGCCAGCAGCACCAAGGGGTGGGAGACCCAGTACTTC
CASSTKGWETQYF
>TRBD2|TRBV12-3/TRBV12-4|.|TRBJ2-5
TGTGCCAGCAGTTTAGAAGTGGGACTAGCCCTACAAGAGACCCAGTACTTC
CASSLEVGLALQETQYF
>.|TRBV7-7|.|TRBJ2-5
TGTGCCAACAGCAAAGGGGGGACACCACCGCTAGAGACCCAGTACTTC
CANSKGGTPPLETQYF
>TRBD1|TRBV6-6|few|TRBJ1-6
TGTGCCAGCAGTTACGGGGCAGGGGGTATCGATTCACCCCTCCACTTT
CASSYGAGGIDSPLHF
>.|TRBV24-1|few|TRBJ2-1
TGTGCCACCAGTAAAACCAGTTCCTACAATGAGCAGTTCTTC
CATSKTSSYNEQFF
>.|TRBV7-2|few|TRBJ1-5
TGTGCCAGCAGCTTAGCGATCCGGGAGCCCCAGCATTTT
CASSLAIREPQHF
>TRBD1|TRBV20-1|once|TRBJ2-3
TGCAGTGCTACTTTGGGCAGGGGGCGAACAGATACGCAGTATTTT
CSATLGRGRTDTQYF
>.|TRBV20-1|.|TRBJ1-1
TGCAGTGCGGTAAAGGACGGTAACACTGAAGCTTTCTTT
CSAVKDGNTEAFF
>.|TRBV28|once|TRBJ2-7
TGTGCCAGCAGATACAGTGCGAGCTCCTACGAGCAGTACTTC
CASRYSASSYEQYF
>TRBD1|TRBV20-1|once|TRBJ1-2
TGCAGGGCTAGTCCCGGACAGGGGGGCGATGGCTACACCTTC
CRASPGQGGDGYTF